This TCR beta chain originates from a study of regulatory T cells in long-lasting Graves disease. Investigators prepared the TCR beta libraries by applying iRepertoire HTBI primers and Arm-PCR of CDR3 regions. From the multiplex PCR reads, TCRdb called clonotypes with MiXCR, one entry per CDR3 protein. The sample records 350,000 to 450,000 distinct CDR3 sequences, around 16% being singletons. As for time point: newly diagnosed GD, antithyroid drugs for less than 3 months. PBMC RNA was the source of the TCR library. With 11 bases clipped from V and 8 bases from J, the junction kept 12 bases outside the gene matches. CDR1 MDHEN and CDR2 SYDVKM come from the germline V gene. The CDR3 totals 14 residues. These data were also filed under a second study, of T cells in Graves' hyperthyroidism and ophthalmopathy. That publication notes: An absence of ophthalmopathy progression within 18 months meant stable Graves' hyperthyroidism. Median prediction lead before ophthalmopathy onset was about 6.3 months with the model.

The chain has TRBV28 and TRBJ2-1; 10 bases are a match to TRBD2. The clonotype originates from a woman between 40 and 50 years old with Graves disease. The sequences come from peripheral blood mononuclear cells (PBMCs), collected at new diagnosis, from a patient treated with antithyroid drugs. The CDR3 DNA follows: TGTGCCGGAGGGGGTCTAGCGGGGGCGGATGAGCAGTTCTTC. Translation: CAGGGLAGADEQFF.